This passage covers 27 T cell receptor beta chains from one sample sequenced in a study of PD-1 blockade in classical Hodgkin lymphoma. Here immunoSEQ multiplex PCR was the method, and the copy in TCRdb shows in-frame clones only, minus some. This repertoire shows 53,000 or so clones, roughly 80% found once; its top ten account for roughly 15%. Every one of the patients relapsed after autologous stem cell transplantation (brentuximab vedotin exposure was variable). The sequences come from peripheral blood mononuclear cells (PBMCs), collected at baseline. These receptors came from a human donor with classical Hodgkin lymphoma.

This clone was found once. The V gene is TRBV6-5, the J gene TRBJ2-7; 12 bases align to TRBD1. J was trimmed by 6 bases and V by 3 bases; bases with no gene match: 9. The germline gives CDR1 MNHEY, CDR2 SVGAGI. CDR3 length: 16 amino acids. The CDR3 DNA follows: TGTGCCAGCAGTTATTCCTCCGGGACAGGGGGCGCCGAGCAGTACTTC. Amino acid sequence: CASSYSSGTGGAEQYF.

This sequence joins TRBV4-3 and TRBJ2-3, with 8 bases aligning to TRBD2. There are 17 residues in the CDR3. Germline V lookup: CDR1 LGHNA, CDR2 YSLEER. Losses at the gene ends were 3 bases for V and 2 bases for J; bases not matched to a gene: 10. The chain's CDR3 is CASSQAGRLAPTDTQYF. The CDR3 DNA reads TGCGCCAGCAGCCAGGCCGGGAGACTAGCGCCCACAGATACGCAGTATTTT.

J is TRBJ1-5 and V is TRBV30; possibly TRBD1 for D (5 bases). Germline assignment: CDR1 GTSNPN and CDR2 SVGIG (reference sequence). CDR3 length: 15 residues. The germline V and J ends were trimmed by 0 bases and 6 bases, with 15 bases remaining between them. The CDR3 sequence: CAWSVKLGGSQPQHF. For the CDR3, the DNA is TGTGCCTGGAGTGTCAAACTCGGGGGGTCTCAGCCCCAGCATTTT.

The chain couples TRBV29-1 to TRBJ2-4, with D uncertain. This CDR3 has 14 amino acids. V was cut by 4 bases and J by 0 bases, with 10 bases left in between. Germline CDR1 and CDR2: SQVTM and ANQGSEA. Written as DNA, the CDR3 is TGCAGCGTTGTAGGCGGATTAGCCAAAAACATTCAGTACTTC. Its translation: CSVVGGLAKNIQYF.

CDR3 in DNA: TGTGCCAGTAGTATAGATAGTCTGTCCTACGAGCAGTACTTC. It is translated as CASSIDSLSYEQYF. The chain links TRBV19 to TRBJ2-7; no definite D call. The V gene lost 0 bases and the J gene lost 1 base, with 7 bases spanning the gap. Germline CDR1 and CDR2: LNHDA and SQIVND (reference sequence). This CDR3 spans 14 amino acids.

The chain links TRBV5-8 to TRBJ2-7; D gene unclear. In germline, CDR1 is SGHTS, CDR2 YDEGEE. This CDR3 has 12 amino acids. V lost 4 bases and J 2 bases, leaving 7 bases between the germline ends. In nucleotides, the CDR3 is TGTGCCAGCAGCCGGAACACCTACGAGCAGTACTTC. It yields the protein CASSRNTYEQYF.

This clone has only one observation. The chain has TRBV6-5 and TRBJ1-2; D perhaps matches TRBD1 (6 bases). CDR1 is MNHEY, CDR2 SVGAGI, per germline. CDR3 size: 15 residues. V was cut by 0 bases and J by 4 bases, with 12 bases left in between. The CDR3 nucleotides are TGTGCCAGCAGTTACTCAGGGGGGGCTATCTATGGCTACACCTTC. Translating it yields CASSYSGGAIYGYTF.

This clone was seen only once. The J gene is TRBJ2-1, the V gene TRBV25-1; a weak D match, TRBD2 (5 bases). The germline V gene has CDR1 MGHDK and CDR2 SYGVNS. The V end was cut by 4 bases, the J end by 6 bases, with 13 bases between. This CDR3 has 14 amino acids. CDR3 coding DNA: TGTGCCAGCAGTGCCGGGATTCTCCTCAATGAGCAGTTCTTC. The encoded protein is CASSAGILLNEQFF. The full variable domain, completed using reference TRBV25-1 and TRBJ2-1, is EADIYQTPRYLVIGTGKKITLECSQTMGHDKMYWYQQDPGMELHLIHYSYGVNSTEKGDLSSESTVSRIRTEHFPLTLESARPSHTSQYLCASSAGILLNEQFFGPGTRLTVL.

The chain joins TRBV5-4 to TRBJ2-1; 9 bases map to TRBD2. Per germline, CDR1 SGHNT and CDR2 YYREEE (reference sequence). The junction had 8 bases not matched to a gene; V was cut back by 0 bases and J by 4 bases. This CDR3 comprises 17 residues. This CDR3 reads CASSLGGLATYYNEQFF. The CDR3 DNA follows: TGTGCCAGCAGCTTGGGAGGACTAGCGACCTATTACAATGAGCAGTTCTTC.

Only one count was recorded for this clone. The J gene is TRBJ2-5, the V gene TRBV12-5, with unresolved D. CDR3 size: 13 residues. Germline V lookup: CDR1 LGHNT, CDR2 FRNRAP. V was clipped by 7 bases and J by 5 bases, with 14 bases between them. The CDR3 sequence is CASVIWGGETQYF. The CDR3 region has the DNA TGTGCTAGTGTCATTTGGGGTGGGGAGACCCAGTACTTC.

This chain uses TRBV7-2 with TRBJ1-1; D call uncertain. V was cut by 0 bases and J by 1 base, with 3 bases left in between. CDR3 length: 13 residues. Germline lookup yields CDR1 SGHTA and CDR2 FQGNSA. The CDR3 DNA reads TGTGCCAGCAGCTTAGCGCCGAACACTGAAGCTTTCTTT. Translating it yields CASSLAPNTEAFF.

This clone was seen only a few times. The chain uses TRBV6-5 and TRBJ2-1; 8 bases map to TRBD1. CDR3 size: 13 residues. The germline V gene has CDR1 MNHEY and CDR2 SVGAGI. The junction had 6 bases not matched to a gene; V was cut back by 5 bases and J by 9 bases. The chain's CDR3 is CASSLQGAGEQFF. As DNA, the CDR3 is TGTGCCAGCAGTCTTCAGGGGGCTGGTGAGCAGTTCTTC.

This clone turned up a few times. The chain links TRBV6-4 to TRBJ2-3; possibly TRBD1 for D (5 bases). Per germline, CDR1 MRHNA and CDR2 SNTAGT. The CDR3 totals 15 residues. V lost 0 bases to trimming and J lost 9 bases, with 16 bases between them. The CDR3 here is CASSDSSRERGTQYF. The CDR3 DNA is TGTGCCAGCAGTGACTCGTCCAGGGAACGAGGAACGCAGTATTTT.

The rearrangement uses TRBV5-6 and TRBJ1-2, with D unresolved. Germline V gives CDR1 SGHDT, CDR2 YYEEEE. CDR3 length equals 14 residues. Trimming removed 0 bases from V and 4 bases from J, with 10 bases in between. The CDR3: CASSLEAAGYGYTF. CDR3 nucleotide sequence: TGTGCCAGCAGCTTGGAAGCTGCGGGCTATGGCTACACCTTC.

The table lists this clone with a count of one. The chain carries TRBV7-9 and TRBJ2-1, with D possibly matching TRBD1 (6 bases). CDR3 length equals 15 residues. Germline-derived CDR1 and CDR2 are SEHNR and FQNEAQ (reference sequence). Trimming took 5 bases from V and 4 from J, leaving 15 bases between them. The CDR3 region is CASSLQGFGYNEQFF. Written as DNA, the CDR3 is TGTGCCAGCAGCCTACAGGGTTTCGGTTACAATGAGCAGTTCTTC. The full variable domain, with the rest looked up from reference TRBV7-9 and TRBJ2-1, is DTGVSQNPRHKITKRGQNVTFRCDPISEHNRLYWYRQTLGQGPEFLTYFQNEAQLEKSRLLSDRFSAERPKGSFSTLEIQRTEQGDSAMYLCASSLQGFGYNEQFFGPGTRLTVL.

J is TRBJ1-1 and V is TRBV9; maybe TRBD1 (5 bases). This CDR3 region has 14 residues. Germline V gives CDR1 SGDLS, CDR2 YYNGEE. V was pared by 7 bases and J by 1 base, with 14 bases between. The DNA for the CDR3 is TGTGCCAGCTCGATGGACGGGACGAACACTGAAGCTTTCTTT. Its translation: CASSMDGTNTEAFF. The whole variable domain, filled in from reference TRBV9 and TRBJ1-1, reads DSGVTQTPKHLITATGQRVTLRCSPRSGDLSVYWYQQSLDQGLQFLIQYYNGEERAKGNILERFSAQQFPDLHSELNLSSLELGDSALYFCASSMDGTNTEAFFGQGTRLTVV.

This clone has just one count. The V and J genes are TRBV5-5 and TRBJ1-2; no clear D gene. The CDR3 is 12 amino acids. The V end was cut by 1 base, the J end by 7 bases, with 8 bases between. Germline V gene lookup returns CDR1 SGHKS and CDR2 YYEKEE (reference sequence). The CDR3 bases are TGTGCCAGCAGCTTGAGGCTCGGTGGCTACACCTTC. It is translated as CASSLRLGGYTF.

The chain links TRBV5-6 to TRBJ2-1; D unclear. Trimming stripped 0 bases from V and 5 bases from J, with 6 bases between. This CDR3 comprises 13 residues. Germline-derived CDR1 and CDR2 are SGHDT and YYEEEE. CDR3 loop: CASSLVANNEQFF. CDR3 in DNA: TGTGCCAGCAGCTTGGTGGCCAACAATGAGCAGTTCTTC.

The chain uses TRBV19 and TRBJ1-2; D may be TRBD1 (5 bases). The V and J ends lost 1 base and 3 bases respectively, with 15 bases between them. CDR1 and CDR2 from the germline V gene are LNHDA and SQIVND (reference sequence). The CDR3 runs to 16 residues. CDR3 amino acids: CASSIGRQWRDYGYTF. The CDR3 nucleotides read TGTGCCAGTAGTATAGGGCGACAGTGGAGGGACTATGGCTACACCTTC.

V is TRBV9 and J is TRBJ2-1; D perhaps matches TRBD1 (5 bases). The germline V and J ends were trimmed by 0 bases and 5 bases, with 9 bases remaining between them. The germline V gene encodes CDR1 SGDLS and CDR2 YYNGEE. This CDR3 has 14 residues. CDR3 DNA sequence: TGTGCCAGCAGCGTAGGCCAGGGTAACAATGAGCAGTTCTTC. Protein sequence: CASSVGQGNNEQFF.

CDR3 sequence (DNA): TGTGCCAGCAGCCCACCCGGCCGGAGGTTAAGAGAGCAGTACTTC. Translation gives CASSPPGRRLREQYF. The chain recombines TRBV14 with TRBJ2-7; D is perhaps TRBD2 (5 bases). CDR3 size: 15 residues. V was pared by 4 bases and J by 7 bases, with 20 bases between. CDR1 is SGHDN and CDR2 is FVKESK in the germline V gene.

V gene TRBV15 combines with J gene TRBJ2-1; 12 bases are a match to TRBD2. Unmatched junction bases numbered 3, after V lost 1 base and J lost 2 bases. The V gene's germline CDR1 is LNHNV and CDR2 YYDKDF (reference sequence). This CDR3 is built from 17 residues. The CDR3 DNA follows: TGTGCCACCAGCAGAGTCCCTAGCGGGAGGGCCTACAATGAGCAGTTCTTC. Translating it yields CATSRVPSGRAYNEQFF. Using reference TRBV15 and TRBJ2-1 for the parts outside the CDR3, the full variable domain is DAMVIQNPRYQVTQFGKPVTLSCSQTLNHNVMYWYQQKSSQAPKLLFHYYDKDFNNEADTPDNFQSRRPNTSFCFLDIRSPGLGDTAMYLCATSRVPSGRAYNEQFFGPGTRLTVL.

In its sample, this clone was seen a few times. The rearrangement joins TRBV18 to TRBJ2-2; TRBD1 aligns across 8 bases. Germline CDR1 is KGHSH and CDR2 is LQKENI. The CDR3 runs to 15 residues. V shed 3 bases and J 5 bases; nucleotides not matched to a gene: 5. The CDR3: CASSPQGAETGELFF. The CDR3 DNA reads TGTGCCAGCTCACCGCAGGGGGCAGAAACCGGGGAGCTGTTTTTT.

The chain combines TRBV11-3 with TRBJ2-7, with D uncertain. The CDR3 is 12 residues long. V lost 4 bases, J lost 3 bases, and 7 bases lay in between. Germline assignment: CDR1 SGHNT and CDR2 YENEEA. CDR3 sequence (DNA): TGTGCCAGCAGCTCATCCGGCTACGAGCAGTACTTC. Protein product: CASSSSGYEQYF.

The CDR3 nucleotides are TGCGCCAGCAGCTTGACAGGGTTCAATCAGCCCCAGCATTTT. Its translation is CASSLTGFNQPQHF. The rearrangement links TRBV5-1 to TRBJ1-5, with D maybe TRBD1 (6 bases). Germline assignment: CDR1 SGHRS and CDR2 YFSETQ. V lost 1 base and J lost 3, with 8 bases in between. This CDR3 has 14 amino acids.

The genes are TRBV11-3 and TRBJ2-2, with 9 bases matching TRBD1. Germline loops: CDR1 SGHNT, CDR2 YENEEA. V shed 0 bases and J 6 bases; nucleotides not matched to a gene: 5. This CDR3 contains 16 residues. CDR3 region: CASSLDRGTGPGELFF. The CDR3 DNA reads as TGTGCCAGCAGCTTAGATCGCGGGACAGGGCCCGGGGAGCTGTTTTTT. Combining the CDR3 with reference TRBV11-3 and TRBJ2-2 gives the whole variable domain EAGVVQSPRYKIIEKKQPVAFWCNPISGHNTLYWYLQNLGQGPELLIRYENEEAVDDSQLPKDRFSAERLKGVDSTLKIQPAELGDSAVYLCASSLDRGTGPGELFFGEGSRLTVL.

The chain carries TRBV9 and TRBJ1-5; D gene uncertain. The CDR3 has 15 amino acids. Trimming took off 0 bases at V and 2 bases at J, with 9 bases between the two ends. Germline assignment: CDR1 SGDLS and CDR2 YYNGEE. This chain's CDR3 is CASSVGGVGNQPQHF. CDR3 bases: TGTGCCAGCAGCGTAGGTGGGGTTGGCAATCAGCCCCAGCATTTT.